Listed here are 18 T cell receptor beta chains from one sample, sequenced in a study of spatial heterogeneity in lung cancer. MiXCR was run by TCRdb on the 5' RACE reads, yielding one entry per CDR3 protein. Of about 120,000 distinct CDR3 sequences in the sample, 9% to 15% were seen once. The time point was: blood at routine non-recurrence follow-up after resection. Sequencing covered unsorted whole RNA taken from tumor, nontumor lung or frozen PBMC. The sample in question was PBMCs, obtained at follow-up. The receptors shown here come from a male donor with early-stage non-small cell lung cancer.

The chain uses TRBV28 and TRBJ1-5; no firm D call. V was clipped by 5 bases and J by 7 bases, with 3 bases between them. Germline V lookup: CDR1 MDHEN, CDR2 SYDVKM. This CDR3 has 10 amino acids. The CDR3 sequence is CASSAQPQHF. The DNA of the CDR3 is TGTGCCAGCAGTGCCCAGCCCCAGCATTTT. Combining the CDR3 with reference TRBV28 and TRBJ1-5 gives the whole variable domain DVKVTQSSRYLVKRTGEKVFLECVQDMDHENMFWYRQDPGLGLRLIYFSYDVKMKEKGDIPEGYSVSREKKERFSLILESASTNQTSMYLCASSAQPQHFGDGTRLSIL.

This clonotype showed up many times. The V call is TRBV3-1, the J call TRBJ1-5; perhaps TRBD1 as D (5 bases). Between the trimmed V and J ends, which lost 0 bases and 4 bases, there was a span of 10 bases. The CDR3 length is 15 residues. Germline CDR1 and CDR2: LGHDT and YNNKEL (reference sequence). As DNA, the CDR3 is TGTGCCAGCAGCCAAGAGCAGGGAACAAATCAGCCCCAGCATTTT. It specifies CASSQEQGTNQPQHF.

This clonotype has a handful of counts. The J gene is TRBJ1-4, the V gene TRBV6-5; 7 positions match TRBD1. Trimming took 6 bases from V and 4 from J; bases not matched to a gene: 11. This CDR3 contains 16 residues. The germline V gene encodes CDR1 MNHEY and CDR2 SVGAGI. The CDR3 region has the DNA TGTGCCAGCAGGCCCGGGACAGTGAGAGATAATGAAAAACTGTTTTTT. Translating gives CASRPGTVRDNEKLFF.

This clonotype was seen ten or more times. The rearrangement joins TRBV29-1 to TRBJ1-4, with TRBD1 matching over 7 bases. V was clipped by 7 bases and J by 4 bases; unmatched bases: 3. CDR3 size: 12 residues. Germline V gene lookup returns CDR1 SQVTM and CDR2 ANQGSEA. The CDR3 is CSAGDSNEKLFF. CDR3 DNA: TGCAGCGCGGGGGACAGTAATGAAAAACTGTTTTTT.

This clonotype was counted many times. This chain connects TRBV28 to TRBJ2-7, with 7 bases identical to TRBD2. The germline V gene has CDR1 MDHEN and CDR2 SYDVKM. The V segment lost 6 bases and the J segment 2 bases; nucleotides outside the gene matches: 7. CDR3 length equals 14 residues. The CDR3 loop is CASSGGGVTYEQYF. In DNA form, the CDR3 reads TGTGCCAGCAGCGGTGGGGGGGTGACCTACGAGCAGTACTTC.

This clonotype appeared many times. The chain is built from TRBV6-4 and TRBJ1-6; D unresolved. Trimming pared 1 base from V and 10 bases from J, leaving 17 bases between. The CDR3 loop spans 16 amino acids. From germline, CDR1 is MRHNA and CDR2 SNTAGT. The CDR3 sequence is CASSDCSPYVTSPLHF. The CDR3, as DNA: TGTGCCAGCAGTGACTGTAGCCCATACGTTACCTCACCCCTCCACTTT.

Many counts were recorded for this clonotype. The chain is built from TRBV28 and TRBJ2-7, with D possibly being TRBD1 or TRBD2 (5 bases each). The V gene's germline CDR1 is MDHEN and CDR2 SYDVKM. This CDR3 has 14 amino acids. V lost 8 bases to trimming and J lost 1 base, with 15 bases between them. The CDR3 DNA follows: TGTGCCAGCGGCCGGGTGGGGGTTTCCTACGAGCAGTACTTC. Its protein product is CASGRVGVSYEQYF. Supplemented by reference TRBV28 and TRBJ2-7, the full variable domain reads DVKVTQSSRYLVKRTGEKVFLECVQDMDHENMFWYRQDPGLGLRLIYFSYDVKMKEKGDIPEGYSVSREKKERFSLILESASTNQTSMYLCASGRVGVSYEQYFGPGTRLTVT.

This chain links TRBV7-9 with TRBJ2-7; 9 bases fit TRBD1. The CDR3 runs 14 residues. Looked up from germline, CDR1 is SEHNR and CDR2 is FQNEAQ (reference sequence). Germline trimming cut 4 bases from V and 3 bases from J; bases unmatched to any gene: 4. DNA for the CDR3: TGTGCCAGCAGCTCCGGGACAGGGAACTACGAGCAGTACTTC. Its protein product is CASSSGTGNYEQYF.

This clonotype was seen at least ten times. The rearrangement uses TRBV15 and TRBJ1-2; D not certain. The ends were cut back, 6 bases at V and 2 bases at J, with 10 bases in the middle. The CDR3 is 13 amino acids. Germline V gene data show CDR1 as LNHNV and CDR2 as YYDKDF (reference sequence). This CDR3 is CATRGPVNYGYTF. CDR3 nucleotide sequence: TGTGCCACCAGAGGTCCCGTGAACTATGGCTACACCTTC.

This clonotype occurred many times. CDR3 sequence: CASSTNLAGSEQYF. The CDR3, as DNA: TGTGCCAGCAGTACCAATCTAGCGGGGTCCGAGCAGTACTTC. The V gene is TRBV6-2 or TRBV6-3, the J gene TRBJ2-7; 9 bases align to TRBD2. Germline V gene data show CDR1 as MNHEY and CDR2 as SVGEGT. The ends lost 5 bases at V and 6 bases at J; junction bases unmatched: 8. The CDR3 length is 14 residues.

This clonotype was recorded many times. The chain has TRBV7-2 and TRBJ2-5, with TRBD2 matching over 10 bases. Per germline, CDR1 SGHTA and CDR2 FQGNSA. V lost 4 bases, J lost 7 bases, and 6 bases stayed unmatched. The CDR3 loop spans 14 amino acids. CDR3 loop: CASSSGLAERTQYF. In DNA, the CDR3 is TGTGCCAGCAGCTCCGGACTAGCGGAAAGGACCCAGTACTTC.

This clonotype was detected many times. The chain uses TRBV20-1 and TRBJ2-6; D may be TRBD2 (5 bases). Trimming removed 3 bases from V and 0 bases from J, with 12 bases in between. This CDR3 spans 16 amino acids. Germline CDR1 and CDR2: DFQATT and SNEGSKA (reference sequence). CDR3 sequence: CSASPSRSSGANVLTF. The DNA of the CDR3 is TGCAGTGCTAGCCCTAGCCGGTCCTCTGGGGCCAACGTCCTGACTTTC.

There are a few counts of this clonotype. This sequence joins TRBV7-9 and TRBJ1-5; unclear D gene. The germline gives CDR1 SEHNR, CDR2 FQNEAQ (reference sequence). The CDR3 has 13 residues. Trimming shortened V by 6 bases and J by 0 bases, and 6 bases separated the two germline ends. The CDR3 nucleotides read TGTGCCAGCAGTTACGTTAGCAATCAGCCCCAGCATTTT. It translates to CASSYVSNQPQHF. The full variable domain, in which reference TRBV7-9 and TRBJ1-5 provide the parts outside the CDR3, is DTGVSQNPRHKITKRGQNVTFRCDPISEHNRLYWYRQTLGQGPEFLTYFQNEAQLEKSRLLSDRFSAERPKGSFSTLEIQRTEQGDSAMYLCASSYVSNQPQHFGDGTRLSIL.

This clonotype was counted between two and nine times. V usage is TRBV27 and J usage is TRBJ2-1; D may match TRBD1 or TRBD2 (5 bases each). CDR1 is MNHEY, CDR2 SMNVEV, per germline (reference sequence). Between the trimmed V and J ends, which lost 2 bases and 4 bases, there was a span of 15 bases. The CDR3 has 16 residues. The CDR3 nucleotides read TGTGCCAGCAGTTTACGGGAAAACAGGATTTACAATGAGCAGTTCTTC. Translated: CASSLRENRIYNEQFF.

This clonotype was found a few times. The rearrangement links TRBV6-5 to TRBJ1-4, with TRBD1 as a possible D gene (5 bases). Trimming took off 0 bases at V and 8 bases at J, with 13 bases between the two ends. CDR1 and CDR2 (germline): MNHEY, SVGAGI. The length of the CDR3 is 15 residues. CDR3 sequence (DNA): TGTGCCAGCAGTTACTCGGGACCCCCGCAGGAAAAACTGTTTTTT. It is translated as CASSYSGPPQEKLFF.

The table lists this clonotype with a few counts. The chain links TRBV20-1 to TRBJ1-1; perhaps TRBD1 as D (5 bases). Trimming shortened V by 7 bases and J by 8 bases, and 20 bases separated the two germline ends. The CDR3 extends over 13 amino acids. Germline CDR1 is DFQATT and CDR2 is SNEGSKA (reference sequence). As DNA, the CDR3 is TGCAGTGGGATAAAATCCGGCAGGGCCGAAGCTTTCTTT. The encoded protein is CSGIKSGRAEAFF.

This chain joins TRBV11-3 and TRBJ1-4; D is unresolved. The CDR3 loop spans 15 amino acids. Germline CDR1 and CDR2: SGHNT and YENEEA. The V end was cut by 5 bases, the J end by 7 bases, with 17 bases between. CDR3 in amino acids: CASSPGLTIREKLFF. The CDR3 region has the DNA TGTGCCAGCAGCCCCGGACTCACGATCCGTGAAAAACTGTTTTTT.

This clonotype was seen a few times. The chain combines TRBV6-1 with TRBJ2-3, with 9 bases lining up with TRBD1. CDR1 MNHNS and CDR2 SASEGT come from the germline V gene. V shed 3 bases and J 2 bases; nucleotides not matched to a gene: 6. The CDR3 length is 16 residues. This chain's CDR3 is CASSEGQGLSTDTQYF. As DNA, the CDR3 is TGTGCCAGCAGTGAGGGACAGGGCCTTTCCACAGATACGCAGTATTTT.